This T cell receptor (beta chain) came from a study of T cells of healthy individuals. This clonotype occurred many times. MiXCR, run by TCRdb on the 5' RACE reads, gives a single entry per CDR3 protein. The sample lists about 100,000 distinct CDR3 sequences; approximately 16% were seen once. The V gene's germline CDR1 is GTSNPN and CDR2 SVGIG (reference sequence). The CDR3 is made up of 13 amino acids. V shed 1 base and J shed 3 bases, with 7 bases lying between them. This TCR came from a human donor in good health. J is TRBJ1-5 and V is TRBV30; D is ambiguous. CDR3 sequence: CAWSGGFNQPQHF. The DNA of the CDR3 is TGTGCCTGGAGTGGCGGATTCAATCAGCCCCAGCATTTT.